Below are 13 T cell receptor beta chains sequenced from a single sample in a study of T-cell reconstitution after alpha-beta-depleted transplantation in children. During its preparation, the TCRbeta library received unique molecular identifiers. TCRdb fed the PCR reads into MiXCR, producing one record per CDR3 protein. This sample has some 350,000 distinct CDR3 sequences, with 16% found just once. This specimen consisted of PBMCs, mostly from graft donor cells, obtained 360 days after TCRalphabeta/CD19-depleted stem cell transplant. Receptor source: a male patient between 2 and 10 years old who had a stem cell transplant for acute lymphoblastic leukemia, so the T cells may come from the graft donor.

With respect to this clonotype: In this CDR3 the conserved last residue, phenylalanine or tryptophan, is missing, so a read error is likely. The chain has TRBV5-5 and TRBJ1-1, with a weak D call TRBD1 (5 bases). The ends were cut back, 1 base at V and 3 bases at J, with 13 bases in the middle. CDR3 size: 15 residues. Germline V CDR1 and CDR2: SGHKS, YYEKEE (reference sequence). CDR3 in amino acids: CASSLRWGLDTEAFV. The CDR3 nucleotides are TGTGCCAGCAGCTTGAGGTGGGGGTTGGACACTGAAGCTTTCGTT.

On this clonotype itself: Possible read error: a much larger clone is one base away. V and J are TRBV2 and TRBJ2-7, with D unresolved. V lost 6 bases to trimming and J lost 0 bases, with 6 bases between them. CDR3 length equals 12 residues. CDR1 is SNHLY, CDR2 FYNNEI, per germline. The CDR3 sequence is CASSEISYEQYF. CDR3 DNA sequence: TGTGCCAGCAGCGAAATCTCCTACGAGCAGTACTTC.

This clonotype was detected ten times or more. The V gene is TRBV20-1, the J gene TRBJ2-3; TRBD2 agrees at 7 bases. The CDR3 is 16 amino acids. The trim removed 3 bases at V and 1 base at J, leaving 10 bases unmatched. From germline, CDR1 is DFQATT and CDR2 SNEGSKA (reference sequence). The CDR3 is CSARPPAGAGTDTQYF. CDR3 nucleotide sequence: TGCAGTGCTAGGCCCCCGGCGGGAGCGGGCACAGATACGCAGTATTTT.

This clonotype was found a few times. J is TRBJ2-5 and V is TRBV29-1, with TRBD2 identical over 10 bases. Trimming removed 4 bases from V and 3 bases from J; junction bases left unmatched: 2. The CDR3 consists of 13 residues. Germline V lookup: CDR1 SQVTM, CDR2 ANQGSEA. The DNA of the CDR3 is TGCAGCGTTGCCGGACTAGCGGAAGAGACCCAGTACTTC. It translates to CSVAGLAEETQYF.

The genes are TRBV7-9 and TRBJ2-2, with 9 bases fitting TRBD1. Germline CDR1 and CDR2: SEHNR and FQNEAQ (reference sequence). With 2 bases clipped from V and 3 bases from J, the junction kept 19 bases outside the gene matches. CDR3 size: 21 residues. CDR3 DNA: TGTGCCAGCAGCTTAAAGGGGGCGAACAGGGGGCGTCTCCGGGACACCGGGGAGCTGTTTTTT. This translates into CASSLKGANRGRLRDTGELFF.

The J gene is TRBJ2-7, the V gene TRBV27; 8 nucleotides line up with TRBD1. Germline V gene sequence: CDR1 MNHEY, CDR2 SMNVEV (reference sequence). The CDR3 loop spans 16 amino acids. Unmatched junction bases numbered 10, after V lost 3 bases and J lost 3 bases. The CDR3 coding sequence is TGTGCCAGCAGTTTCTCAGGGGGCGGTTGGTACTACGAGCAGTACTTC. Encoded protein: CASSFSGGGWYYEQYF.

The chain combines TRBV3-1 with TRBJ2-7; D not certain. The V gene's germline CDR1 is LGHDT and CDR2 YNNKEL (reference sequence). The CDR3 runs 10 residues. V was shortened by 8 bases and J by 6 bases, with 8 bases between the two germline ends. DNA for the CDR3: TGTGCCAGCGACCCCGGCGAGCAGTACTTC. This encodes CASDPGEQYF.

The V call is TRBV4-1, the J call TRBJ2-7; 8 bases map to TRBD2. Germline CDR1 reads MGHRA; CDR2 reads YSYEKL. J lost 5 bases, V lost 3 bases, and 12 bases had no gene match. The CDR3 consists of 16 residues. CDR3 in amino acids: CASSQAGQREYNEQYF. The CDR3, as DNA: TGCGCCAGCAGCCAGGCGGGCCAGCGGGAGTACAACGAGCAGTACTTC.

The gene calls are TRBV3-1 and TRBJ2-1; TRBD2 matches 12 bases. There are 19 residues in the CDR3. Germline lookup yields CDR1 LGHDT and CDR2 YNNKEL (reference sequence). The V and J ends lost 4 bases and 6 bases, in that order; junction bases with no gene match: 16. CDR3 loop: CASSLRLPPTTSGSNEQFF. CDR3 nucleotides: TGTGCCAGCAGCCTTCGTCTTCCACCAACGACTAGCGGGAGCAATGAGCAGTTCTTC.

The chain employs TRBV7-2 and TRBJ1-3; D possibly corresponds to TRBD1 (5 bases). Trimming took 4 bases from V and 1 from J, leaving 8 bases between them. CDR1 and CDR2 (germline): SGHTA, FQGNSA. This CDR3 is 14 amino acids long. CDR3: CASSWTFSGNTIYF. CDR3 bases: TGTGCCAGCAGCTGGACATTTTCTGGAAACACCATATATTTT.

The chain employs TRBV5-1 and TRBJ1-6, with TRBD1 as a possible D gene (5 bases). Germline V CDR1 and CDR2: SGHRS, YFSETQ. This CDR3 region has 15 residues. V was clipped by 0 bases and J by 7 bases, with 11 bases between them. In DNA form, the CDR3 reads TGCGCCAGCAGCTTGGAGAGGACACCGAATTCACCCCTCCACTTT. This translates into CASSLERTPNSPLHF.

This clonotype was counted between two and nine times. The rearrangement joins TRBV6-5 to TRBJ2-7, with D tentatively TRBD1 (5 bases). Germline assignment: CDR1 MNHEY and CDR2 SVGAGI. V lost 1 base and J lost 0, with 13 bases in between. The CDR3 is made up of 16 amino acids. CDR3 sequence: CASSYWGRASSYEQYF. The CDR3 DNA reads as TGTGCCAGCAGTTACTGGGGCAGGGCTAGCTCCTACGAGCAGTACTTC.

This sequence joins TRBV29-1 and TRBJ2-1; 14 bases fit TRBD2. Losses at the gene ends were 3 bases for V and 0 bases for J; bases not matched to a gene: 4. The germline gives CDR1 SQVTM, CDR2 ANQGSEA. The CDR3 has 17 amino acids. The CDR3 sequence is CSVEGLAGEGSYNEQFF. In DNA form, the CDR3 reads TGCAGCGTTGAGGGACTAGCGGGAGAAGGCTCCTACAATGAGCAGTTCTTC.